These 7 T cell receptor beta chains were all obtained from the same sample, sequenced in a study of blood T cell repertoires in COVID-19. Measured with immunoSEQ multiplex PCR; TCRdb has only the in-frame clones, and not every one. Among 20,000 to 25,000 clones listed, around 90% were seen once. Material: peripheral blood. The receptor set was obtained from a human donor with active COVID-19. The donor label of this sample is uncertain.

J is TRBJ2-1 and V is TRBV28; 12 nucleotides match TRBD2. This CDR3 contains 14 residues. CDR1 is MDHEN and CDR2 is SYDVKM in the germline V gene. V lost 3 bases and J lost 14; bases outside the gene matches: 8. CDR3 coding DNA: TGTGCCAGCAGTTTGTCTAGCGGGAGGGCCCCGGAGTTCTTC. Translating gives CASSLSSGRAPEFF.

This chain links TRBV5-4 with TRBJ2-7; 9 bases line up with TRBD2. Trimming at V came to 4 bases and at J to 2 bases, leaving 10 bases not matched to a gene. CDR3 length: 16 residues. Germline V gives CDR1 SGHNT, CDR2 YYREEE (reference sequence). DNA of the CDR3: TGTGCCAGCAGCCGGATCGGGGGCGGGAGGGCCTACGAGCAGTACTTC. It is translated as CASSRIGGGRAYEQYF.

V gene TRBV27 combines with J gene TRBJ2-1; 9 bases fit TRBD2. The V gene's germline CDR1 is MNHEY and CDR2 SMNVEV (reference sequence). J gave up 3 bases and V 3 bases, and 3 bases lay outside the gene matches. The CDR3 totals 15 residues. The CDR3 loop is CASSFAGGGYNEQFF. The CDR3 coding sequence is TGTGCCAGCAGTTTCGCGGGAGGGGGCTACAATGAGCAGTTCTTC.

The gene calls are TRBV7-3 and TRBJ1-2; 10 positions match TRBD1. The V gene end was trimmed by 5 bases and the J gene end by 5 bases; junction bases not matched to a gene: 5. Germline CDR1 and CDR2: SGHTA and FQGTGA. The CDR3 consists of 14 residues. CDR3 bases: TGTGCCAGCAGCCCGACAGGGGGCCGTTATGGCTACACCTTC. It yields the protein CASSPTGGRYGYTF.

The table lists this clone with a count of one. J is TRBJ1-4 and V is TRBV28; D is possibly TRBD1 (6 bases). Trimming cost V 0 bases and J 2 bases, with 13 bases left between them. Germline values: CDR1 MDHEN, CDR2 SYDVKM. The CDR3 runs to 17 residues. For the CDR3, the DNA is TGTGCCAGCAGTTTATGGGCAGGGGCGGGTACTAATGAAAAACTGTTTTTT. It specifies CASSLWAGAGTNEKLFF. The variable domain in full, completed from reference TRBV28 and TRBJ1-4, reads DVKVTQSSRYLVKRTGEKVFLECVQDMDHENMFWYRQDPGLGLRLIYFSYDVKMKEKGDIPEGYSVSREKKERFSLILESASTNQTSMYLCASSLWAGAGTNEKLFFGSGTQLSVL.

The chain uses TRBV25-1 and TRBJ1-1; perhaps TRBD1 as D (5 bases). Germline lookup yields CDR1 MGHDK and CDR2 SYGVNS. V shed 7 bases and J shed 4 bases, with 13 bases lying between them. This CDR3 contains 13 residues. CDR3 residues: CASTLGQRTEAFF. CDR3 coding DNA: TGTGCCAGCACCCTGGGGCAGCGCACTGAAGCTTTCTTT.

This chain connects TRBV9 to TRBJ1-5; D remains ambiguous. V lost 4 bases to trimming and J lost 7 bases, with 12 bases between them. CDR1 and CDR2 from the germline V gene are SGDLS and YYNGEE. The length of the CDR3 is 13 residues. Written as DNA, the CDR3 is TGTGCCAGCAGCCCGGCAACGGGACAGCCCCAGCATTTT. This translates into CASSPATGQPQHF.